The 23 T cell receptor beta chains below come from one sample, sequenced in a study of low-dose radiotherapy and immunotherapy resistance in tumors. First-strand cDNA used TRAV- and TRBV-specific primers, covering alpha and beta chains. With a constant-region primer and a V-primer adapter, TCRs were subjected to around 20 PCR cycles of amplification. TCRdb used MiXCR to reprocess the reads, holding one entry per CDR3 protein. The sample contains more than 90,000 distinct CDR3 sequences, about 20% of which appear only once. Time point of the sample: after trial treatment. As to treatment: LDRT plus nivolumab, ipilimumab, low-dose cyclophosphamide and aspirin (RACIN trial). Sequences were derived from PBMCs, sampled after low-dose radiotherapy plus immunotherapy. The receptors originated from a male donor with prostate cancer.

This clonotype was detected ten times or more. The chain links TRBV7-9 to TRBJ1-2, with a tentative D call TRBD1 (6 bases). The germline V gene encodes CDR1 SEHNR and CDR2 FQNEAQ (reference sequence). The CDR3 loop spans 15 amino acids. V was trimmed by 4 bases and J by 3 bases, leaving 15 bases between them. CDR3: CASSSRDTFDYGYTF. CDR3 nucleotides: TGTGCCAGCAGCTCACGGGACACTTTTGACTATGGCTACACCTTC.

This clonotype is medium-sized. The chain employs TRBV5-1 and TRBJ2-3; D uncertain. Germline V CDR1 and CDR2: SGHRS, YFSETQ. V was cut by 7 bases and J by 8 bases, with 23 bases left in between. This CDR3 region has 15 residues. The CDR3 reads CASYPRAADSGTQYF. DNA for the CDR3: TGCGCCAGCTACCCTCGGGCCGCAGATTCGGGTACGCAGTATTTT. The variable domain in full, with the rest retrieved from reference TRBV5-1 and TRBJ2-3, is KAGVTQTPRYLIKTRGQQVTLSCSPISGHRSVSWYQQTPGQGLQFLFEYFSETQRNKGNFPGRFSGRQFSNSRSEMNVSTLELGDSALYLCASYPRAADSGTQYFGPGTRLTVL.

The table lists this clonotype with many counts. The V and J genes are TRBV3-1 and TRBJ2-1; 8 bases align to TRBD1. In germline, CDR1 is LGHDT, CDR2 YNNKEL (reference sequence). CDR3 length equals 16 residues. Trimming took 4 bases from V and 5 from J; bases not matched to a gene: 10. In nucleotides, the CDR3 is TGTGCCAGCAGCCCCCGGACAGGGAAGAGTAACAATGAGCAGTTCTTC. Protein sequence: CASSPRTGKSNNEQFF.

This clonotype was counted ten times or more. The chain combines TRBV18 with TRBJ1-5; D is undetermined. V gave up 2 bases and J gave up 0 bases, with 8 bases separating them. Germline V lookup: CDR1 KGHSH, CDR2 LQKENI. There are 15 residues in the CDR3. CDR3 protein: CASSPTAYSNQPQHF. CDR3 DNA sequence: TGTGCCAGCTCACCAACAGCGTATAGCAATCAGCCCCAGCATTTT.

In this sample, this clonotype turned up many times. This chain joins TRBV5-4 and TRBJ2-3, with no clear D. The CDR3 is 14 residues long. Deletions cut 6 bases from V and 1 base from J, with 12 bases between. CDR1 and CDR2 (germline): SGHNT, YYREEE (reference sequence). In nucleotides, the CDR3 is TGTGCCAGCAACCCCAACGCGGGCACAGATACGCAGTATTTT. As protein: CASNPNAGTDTQYF.

In its sample, this clonotype was seen many times. CDR3 sequence: CSASIGPGELFF. CDR3 nucleotide sequence: TGCAGTGCTAGCATAGGGCCCGGGGAGCTGTTTTTT. The chain combines TRBV20-1 with TRBJ2-2; D remains unclear. In germline, CDR1 is DFQATT, CDR2 SNEGSKA (reference sequence). The CDR3 spans 12 residues. V shed 3 bases and J shed 6 bases, with 8 bases lying between them.

There are many counts of this clonotype. The chain has TRBV7-6 and TRBJ2-7; no clear D gene. The CDR3 extends over 13 amino acids. V lost 5 bases and J 4 bases, leaving 12 bases between the germline ends. The germline gives CDR1 SGHVS, CDR2 FNYEAQ. This chain's CDR3 is CASSPDETYEQYF. The CDR3 DNA reads TGTGCCAGCAGCCCCGATGAAACGTACGAGCAGTACTTC.

This chain joins TRBV5-5 and TRBJ1-1; D is unresolved. The CDR3 consists of 14 residues. V was clipped by 4 bases and J by 0 bases, with 10 bases between them. Germline loops: CDR1 SGHKS, CDR2 YYEKEE (reference sequence). The CDR3 coding sequence is TGTGCCAGCAGCCTCAGCCTCATGAACACTGAAGCTTTCTTT. Translated: CASSLSLMNTEAFF.

This clonotype has ten or more counts. The chain has TRBV2 and TRBJ2-2; 8 nucleotides agree with TRBD1. Germline CDR1 is SNHLY and CDR2 is FYNNEI. With V trimmed by 7 bases and J by 3 bases, 7 bases remained unmatched. This CDR3 spans 15 amino acids. The CDR3 DNA sequence: TGTGCCAGCACCGGACAGGGCGGGTACACCGGGGAGCTGTTTTTT. Encoded protein: CASTGQGGYTGELFF.

J is TRBJ2-7 and V is TRBV6-5; 7 bases map to TRBD1. This CDR3 region has 13 residues. CDR1 is MNHEY and CDR2 is SVGAGI in the germline V gene. V dropped 7 bases and J dropped 5; count of bases not matched to a gene: 8. CDR3 nucleotides: TGTGCCAGCAACCTGACAGGGCTAGACGAGCAGTACTTC. As protein: CASNLTGLDEQYF.

This clonotype showed up many times. The chain has TRBV19 and TRBJ1-1, with D possibly TRBD1 on 5 matching bases. Germline-derived CDR1 and CDR2 are LNHDA and SQIVND (reference sequence). This CDR3 region has 17 residues. V lost 5 bases and J 2 bases, leaving 21 bases between the germline ends. The CDR3 DNA reads as TGTGCCAGTAGTTGGCTTGGTTATCAGGGCCTTAACACTGAAGCTTTCTTT. Its protein product is CASSWLGYQGLNTEAFF.

This clonotype was recorded at least ten times. The V and J genes are TRBV5-1 and TRBJ2-3; TRBD2 aligns across 9 bases. V gave up 7 bases and J gave up 2 bases; unmatched junction bases: 5. CDR3 length: 14 residues. Germline V gives CDR1 SGHRS, CDR2 YFSETQ. In DNA form, the CDR3 reads TGCGCCAGCCGAGCGGGGGGAATCACAGATACGCAGTATTTT. Its translation: CASRAGGITDTQYF.

Many counts were recorded for this clonotype. V usage is TRBV7-2 and J usage is TRBJ1-6; D is perhaps TRBD1 (5 bases). V was shortened by 5 bases and J by 7 bases, with 9 bases between the two germline ends. CDR1 is SGHTA and CDR2 is FQGNSA in the germline V gene. CDR3 length equals 13 residues. Here the CDR3 DNA reads TGTGCCAGCAGCGCAGACAGAAATTCACCCCTCCACTTT. Protein sequence: CASSADRNSPLHF.

Ten or more counts support this clonotype. This rearrangement joins TRBV19 to TRBJ2-2; tentatively, D is TRBD2 (6 bases). Trimming took off 4 bases at V and 2 bases at J, with 11 bases between the two ends. Germline V gene data show CDR1 as LNHDA and CDR2 as SQIVND (reference sequence). The CDR3 consists of 15 residues. The DNA of the CDR3 is TGTGCCAGTAGTAATCCGGGACTCAACACCGGGGAGCTGTTTTTT. Translating it yields CASSNPGLNTGELFF.

This sequence joins TRBV29-1 and TRBJ1-2, with 7 bases matching TRBD1. V gave up 7 bases and J gave up 6 bases; unmatched junction bases: 2. This CDR3 is 10 amino acids long. Germline CDR1 and CDR2: SQVTM and ANQGSEA. CDR3 sequence (DNA): TGCAGCGCCGACAGGGATGGCTACACCTTC. It specifies CSADRDGYTF.

This clonotype appeared many times. This chain connects TRBV29-1 to TRBJ2-1, with D maybe TRBD1 (5 bases). The V end was cut by 4 bases, the J end by 6 bases, with 13 bases between. The CDR3 loop spans 13 amino acids. From germline, CDR1 is SQVTM and CDR2 ANQGSEA. As DNA, the CDR3 is TGCAGCGTTGGAAAGGGGCAGATCAATGAGCAGTTCTTC. Translated: CSVGKGQINEQFF.

For this clonotype: A much larger clone lies one base from this, so it may be a read error. This chain uses TRBV20-1 with TRBJ2-7; TRBD2 matches 7 bases. Germline V gives CDR1 DFQATT, CDR2 SNEGSKA (reference sequence). V lost 4 bases to trimming and J lost 7 bases; unmatched junction nucleotides: 16. The CDR3 spans 15 residues. CDR3 region: CSATRMTSPRNEQYF. CDR3 in DNA: TGCAGTGCTACCCGCATGACTAGCCCACGGAATGAGCAGTACTTC.

This clonotype was observed many times. This chain connects TRBV12-3 or TRBV12-4 to TRBJ2-2; D call uncertain. The ends were cut back, 7 bases at V and 4 bases at J, with 19 bases in the middle. This CDR3 is built from 16 residues. This chain's CDR3 is CASTQPGLSPTGELFF. CDR3 nucleotides: TGTGCCAGCACCCAACCGGGCCTAAGTCCCACCGGGGAGCTGTTTTTT.

This clonotype has at least ten counts. CDR3 sequence (DNA): TGTGCCAGCACCTTGCTAGCGGGGGCCTACAATGAGCAGTTCTTC. Translation: CASTLLAGAYNEQFF. The J gene is TRBJ2-1, the V gene TRBV6-4; 10 bases map to TRBD2. CDR3 length: 15 amino acids. V was clipped by 7 bases and J by 2 bases; unmatched bases: 5. Germline V gene lookup returns CDR1 MRHNA and CDR2 SNTAGT.

Ten or more counts support this clonotype. V is TRBV5-1 and J is TRBJ2-1; 12 bases are a match to TRBD2. Germline CDR1 reads SGHRS; CDR2 reads YFSETQ. CDR3 length: 16 amino acids. V shed 4 bases, J shed 7 bases, and the junction held 9 bases outside the gene matches. CDR3 nucleotide sequence: TGCGCCAGCAGCCTCGCTAGCGGGGGGGCGGGGAATGAGCAGTTCTTC. This translates into CASSLASGGAGNEQFF.

This clonotype was picked up many times. The CDR3 DNA reads as TGCGCCAGCAGCCACTTAAGGGCCCCCCGGACTTATACTGAAGCTTTCTTT. The encoded protein is CASSHLRAPRTYTEAFF. The rearrangement links TRBV4-1 to TRBJ1-1; D unclear. V was shortened by 3 bases and J by 5 bases, with 22 bases between the two germline ends. CDR1 is MGHRA and CDR2 is YSYEKL in the germline V gene. This CDR3 region has 17 residues.

This clonotype showed up many times. The chain is built from TRBV29-1 and TRBJ2-7, with 9 positions matching TRBD1. The junction had 6 bases not matched to a gene; V was cut back by 3 bases and J by 12 bases. The germline CDR1 and CDR2 sequences are SQVTM and ANQGSEA. The CDR3 consists of 11 residues. The CDR3 nucleotides read TGCAGCGTTGAGGGACAGGGATCTTTGTACTTC. This gives the protein CSVEGQGSLYF.

This clonotype was seen more than once but under ten times. V and J are TRBV7-8 and TRBJ2-2; D possibly corresponds to TRBD2 (6 bases). There are 16 residues in the CDR3. Between the trimmed V and J ends, which lost 5 bases and 0 bases, there was a span of 13 bases. The germline CDR1 and CDR2 sequences are SGHVS and FQNEAQ. For the CDR3, the DNA is TGTGCCAGCAGCCGGGGGAGGACGACGAACACCGGGGAGCTGTTTTTT. Its protein is CASSRGRTTNTGELFF.